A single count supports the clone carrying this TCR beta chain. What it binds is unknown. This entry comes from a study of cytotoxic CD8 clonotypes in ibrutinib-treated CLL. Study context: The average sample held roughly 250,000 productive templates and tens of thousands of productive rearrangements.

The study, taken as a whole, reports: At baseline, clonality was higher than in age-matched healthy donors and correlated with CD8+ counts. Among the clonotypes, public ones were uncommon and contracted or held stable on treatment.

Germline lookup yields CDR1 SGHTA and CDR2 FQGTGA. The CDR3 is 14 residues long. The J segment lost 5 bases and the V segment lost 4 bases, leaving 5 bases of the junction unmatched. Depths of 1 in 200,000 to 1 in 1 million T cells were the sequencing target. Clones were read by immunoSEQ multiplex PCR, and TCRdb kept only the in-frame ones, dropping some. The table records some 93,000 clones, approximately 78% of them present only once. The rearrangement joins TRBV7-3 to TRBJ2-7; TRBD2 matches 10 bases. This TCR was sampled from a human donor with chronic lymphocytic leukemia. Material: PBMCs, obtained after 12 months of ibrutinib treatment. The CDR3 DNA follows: TGTGCCAGCAGCTCAGCGGGGGGGCCGGACGAGCAGTACTTC. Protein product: CASSSAGGPDEQYF.